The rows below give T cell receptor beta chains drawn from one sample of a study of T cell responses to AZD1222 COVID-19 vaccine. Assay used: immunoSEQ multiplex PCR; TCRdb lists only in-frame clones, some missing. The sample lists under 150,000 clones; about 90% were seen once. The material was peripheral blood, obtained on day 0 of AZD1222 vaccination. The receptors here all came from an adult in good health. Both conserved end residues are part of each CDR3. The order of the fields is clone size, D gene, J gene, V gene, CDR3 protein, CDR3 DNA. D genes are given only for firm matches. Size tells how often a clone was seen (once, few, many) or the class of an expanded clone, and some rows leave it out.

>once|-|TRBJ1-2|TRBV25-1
CASSGQGKTHLYGYTF
TGTGCCAGCAGTGGGCAGGGAAAGACCCACCTCTATGGCTACACCTTC
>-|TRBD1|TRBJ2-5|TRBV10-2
CASREAGGAQETQYF
TGCGCCAGCAGGGAGGCAGGGGGTGCCCAAGAGACCCAGTACTTC
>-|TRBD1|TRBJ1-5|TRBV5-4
CASSYGQGDQPQHF
TGTGCCAGCAGTTACGGACAGGGTGATCAGCCCCAGCATTTT
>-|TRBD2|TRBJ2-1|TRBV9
CASSPTGAGAYNEQFF
TGTGCCAGCAGCCCTACGGGAGCGGGGGCTTACAATGAGCAGTTCTTC
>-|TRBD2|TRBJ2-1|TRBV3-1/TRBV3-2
CASSQLVGRTYNEQFF
TGTGCCAGCAGCCAACTAGTCGGGAGGACTTACAATGAGCAGTTCTTC
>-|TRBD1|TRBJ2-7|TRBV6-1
CASSERGQGAGEQYF
TGTGCCAGCAGTGAAAGGGGACAGGGGGCTGGCGAGCAGTACTTC
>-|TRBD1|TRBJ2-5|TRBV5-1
CASSLAGQQETQYF
TGCGCCAGCAGCTTGGCGGGACAGCAAGAGACCCAGTACTTC
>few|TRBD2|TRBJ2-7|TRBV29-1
CSVESYSGTSYEQYF
TGCAGCGTTGAGAGTTACAGCGGGACGTCCTACGAGCAGTACTTC
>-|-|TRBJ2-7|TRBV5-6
CASSGGGYTYEQYF
TGTGCCAGCAGCGGTGGGGGGTATACCTACGAGCAGTACTTC
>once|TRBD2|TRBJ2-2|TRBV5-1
CASSLGLAGFTGELFF
TGCGCCAGCAGCTTGGGCCTAGCGGGTTTCACCGGGGAGCTGTTTTTT
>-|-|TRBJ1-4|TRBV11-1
CASSRDPNEKLFF
TGTGCCAGCAGCCGGGACCCTAATGAAAAACTGTTTTTT
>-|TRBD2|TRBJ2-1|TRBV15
CATSSVILAGDQNEQFF
TGTGCCACCAGCAGCGTAATCCTAGCGGGAGATCAGAATGAGCAGTTCTTC
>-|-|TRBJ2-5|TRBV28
CASARGQETQYF
TGTGCCAGCGCCCGGGGCCAAGAGACCCAGTACTTC
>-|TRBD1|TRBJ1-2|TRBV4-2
CASSQVDRAEGGYTF
TGTGCCAGCAGCCAAGTGGACAGGGCGGAGGGTGGCTACACCTTC
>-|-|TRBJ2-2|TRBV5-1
CASSSQGAGELFF
TGCGCCAGCAGCTCCCAGGGAGCCGGGGAGCTGTTTTTT
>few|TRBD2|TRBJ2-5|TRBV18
CASSPRAAGVVQETQYF
TGTGCCAGCTCACCTCGGGCAGCGGGAGTCGTACAAGAGACCCAGTACTTC
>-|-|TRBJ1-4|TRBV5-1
CASSSKGPNEKLFF
TGCGCCAGCAGCTCCAAAGGTCCTAATGAAAAACTGTTTTTT
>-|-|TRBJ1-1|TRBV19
CASRPFRANTEAFF
TGTGCCAGTAGGCCCTTTAGGGCGAACACTGAAGCTTTCTTT
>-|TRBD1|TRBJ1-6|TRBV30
CAWSWDRGTPLHF
TGTGCCTGGAGTTGGGACAGGGGTACACCCCTCCACTTT
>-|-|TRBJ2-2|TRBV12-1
CASSLPGKGYTGELFF
TGTGCCAGCAGCTTGCCTGGAAAGGGGTACACCGGGGAGCTGTTTTTT
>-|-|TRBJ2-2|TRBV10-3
CAISENRAEELFF
TGTGCCATCAGTGAGAATAGGGCCGAGGAGCTGTTTTTT
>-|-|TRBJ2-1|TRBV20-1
CSARQGNEQFF
TGCAGTGCTAGACAGGGCAATGAGCAGTTCTTC
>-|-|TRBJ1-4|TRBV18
CASSQGALDKKLFF
TGTGCCAGCTCACAAGGGGCATTGGATAAAAAACTGTTTTTT
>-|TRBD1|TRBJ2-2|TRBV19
CASSIGTGGTGELFF
TGTGCCAGTAGTATTGGGACAGGGGGCACCGGGGAGCTGTTTTTT
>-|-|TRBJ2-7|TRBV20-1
CSARERELTYF
TGCAGTGCTAGAGAACGGGAATTAACGTACTTC
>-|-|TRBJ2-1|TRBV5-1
CASSLALSSYNEQFF
TGCGCCAGCAGCTTGGCGCTAAGCTCCTACAATGAGCAGTTCTTC
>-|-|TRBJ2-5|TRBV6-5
CASGVLLGGETQYF
TGTGCCAGCGGGGTCCTTCTTGGGGGGGAGACCCAGTACTTC
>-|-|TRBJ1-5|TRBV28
CASSLSATGNQPQHF
TGTGCCAGCAGTTTATCCGCCACGGGCAATCAGCCCCAGCATTTT
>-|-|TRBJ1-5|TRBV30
CAWSMGGNQPQHF
TGTGCCTGGAGTATGGGGGGGAATCAGCCCCAGCATTTT
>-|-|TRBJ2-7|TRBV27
CASSLYPETFPYEQYF
TGTGCCAGCAGTTTATATCCGGAAACCTTTCCCTACGAGCAGTACTTC
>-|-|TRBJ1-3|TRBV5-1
CASSLGVGSGNTIYF
TGCGCCAGCAGCTTGGGGGTCGGCTCTGGAAACACCATATATTTT
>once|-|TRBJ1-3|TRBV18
CASSPSGSGNTIYF
TGTGCCAGCTCACCAAGCGGCTCTGGAAACACCATATATTTT
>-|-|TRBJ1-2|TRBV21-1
CASSTYGYTF
TGTGCCAGCAGCACGTATGGCTACACCTTC
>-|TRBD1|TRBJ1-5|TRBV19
CASSTGTVQPQHF
TGTGCCAGTAGTACCGGGACAGTCCAGCCCCAGCATTTT
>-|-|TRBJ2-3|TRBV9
CASKRDLTDTQYF
TGTGCCAGCAAAAGGGACCTCACAGATACGCAGTATTTT
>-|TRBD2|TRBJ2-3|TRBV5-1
CASSLGLTGGGQYF
TGCGCCAGCAGCTTGGGATTAACGGGGGGTGGGCAGTATTTT
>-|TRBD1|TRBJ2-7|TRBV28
CASSIQGGLSYEQYF
TGTGCCAGCAGCATACAGGGGGGACTCTCCTACGAGCAGTACTTC
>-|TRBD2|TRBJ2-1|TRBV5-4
CASSLGGGRIGNEQFF
TGTGCCAGCAGCCTGGGAGGCGGGAGAATCGGTAATGAGCAGTTCTTC
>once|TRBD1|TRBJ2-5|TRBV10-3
CAISRNGRGQSETQYF
TGTGCCATCAGTCGGAACGGAAGGGGGCAATCGGAGACCCAGTACTTC
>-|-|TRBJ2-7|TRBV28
CASSFRMGYEQYF
TGTGCCAGCAGTTTTAGGATGGGCTACGAGCAGTACTTC
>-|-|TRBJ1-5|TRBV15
CATSREYASQPQHF
TGTGCCACCAGCAGAGAGTACGCCAGCCAGCCCCAGCATTTT
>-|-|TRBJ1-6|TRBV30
CAWSDLRPLHF
TGTGCCTGGAGTGACCTCCGGCCCCTCCACTTT
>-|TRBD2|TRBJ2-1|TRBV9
CASSVRNLAGGPGNEQFF
TGTGCCAGCAGCGTCAGAAACCTAGCGGGAGGGCCAGGGAATGAGCAGTTCTTC
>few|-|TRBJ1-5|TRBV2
CASTAQQGSNQPQHF
TGTGCCAGCACCGCCCAACAGGGTTCCAATCAGCCCCAGCATTTT
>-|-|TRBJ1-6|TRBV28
CASSFRARNNSPLHF
TGTGCCAGCAGTTTTCGGGCCAGAAATAATTCACCCCTCCACTTT
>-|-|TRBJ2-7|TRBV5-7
CADPGGPSYEQYF
TGTGCAGACCCGGGGGGCCCCTCCTACGAGCAGTACTTC
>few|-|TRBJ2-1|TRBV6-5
CASSFYNEQFF
TGTGCCAGCAGTTTTTACAATGAGCAGTTCTTC
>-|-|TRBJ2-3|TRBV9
CASSVGAEGTDTQYF
TGTGCCAGCAGCGTAGGAGCAGAGGGCACAGATACGCAGTATTTT
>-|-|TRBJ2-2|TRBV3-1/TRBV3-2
CASSQGRGRVTGELFF
TGTGCCAGCAGCCAAGGTAGGGGACGAGTGACCGGGGAGCTGTTTTTT
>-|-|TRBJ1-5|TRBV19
CASSTVIGYQPQHF
TGTGCCAGTAGTACCGTCATTGGATATCAGCCCCAGCATTTT
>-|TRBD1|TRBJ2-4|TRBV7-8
CASSPRRGTGESRGIQYF
TGTGCCAGCAGCCCGCGTAGGGGGACAGGGGAGAGTAGAGGCATTCAGTACTTC